These 31 T cell receptor beta chains were sequenced from one sample in a study of T-cell memory formation after mild COVID-19. TCRdb called the 5' RACE reads again in MiXCR, with one record for every CDR3 protein. This repertoire shows about 120,000 distinct CDR3 sequences, approximately 15% found once; its top ten account for around 13%. Source material: PBMCs or a T cell subset sorted from them (not recorded which). The receptors were sampled from an adult woman who had mild COVID-19 (a few samples of this study predate the infection). Cell type and time point are not known.

This clonotype was detected ten times or more. The V gene is TRBV7-9, the J gene TRBJ2-7; D not resolved. Per the germline V gene, CDR1 is SEHNR and CDR2 is FQNEAQ (reference sequence). V gave up 4 bases and J gave up 7 bases, with 23 bases separating them. This CDR3 spans 16 amino acids. CDR3 nucleotide sequence: TGTGCCAGCAGCTCCGATAGGGCTAGGCCGCCTGGGGAGCAGTACTTC. Its translation: CASSSDRARPPGEQYF.

This clonotype occurred a few times. The CDR3 spells CASSLEGLRGNTIYF. The CDR3 coding sequence is TGTGCCAGCAGCTTAGAGGGCTTACGTGGAAACACCATATATTTT. This chain joins TRBV11-2 and TRBJ1-3; D is ambiguous. CDR1 and CDR2 from the germline V gene are SGHAT and FQNNGV. The CDR3 runs to 15 residues. V was trimmed by 0 bases and J by 3 bases, leaving 9 bases between them.

The rearrangement uses TRBV11-3 and TRBJ2-7; TRBD2 is a possible D gene (6 bases). Trimming removed 2 bases at V and 5 bases at J, with 13 bases between. This CDR3 is built from 14 residues. CDR1 is SGHNT, CDR2 YENEEA, per germline. The CDR3 reads CASSLPGLSDEQYF. CDR3 nucleotides: TGTGCCAGCAGCTTACCGGGACTCTCTGACGAGCAGTACTTC. Complete variable domain (other parts from reference TRBV11-3 and TRBJ2-7): EAGVVQSPRYKIIEKKQPVAFWCNPISGHNTLYWYLQNLGQGPELLIRYENEEAVDDSQLPKDRFSAERLKGVDSTLKIQPAELGDSAVYLCASSLPGLSDEQYFGPGTRLTVT.

This clonotype was detected only a few times. The gene calls are TRBV5-6 and TRBJ2-1; 11 bases are a match to TRBD2. V lost 6 bases and J lost 4; bases outside the gene matches: 6. Germline V CDR1 and CDR2: SGHDT, YYEEEE. The CDR3 loop spans 15 amino acids. Here the CDR3 reads CASTTRLAGYNEQFF. The DNA of the CDR3 is TGTGCCAGCACAACCCGACTAGCGGGGTACAATGAGCAGTTCTTC.

This clonotype has a handful of counts. This chain joins TRBV29-1 and TRBJ2-7; possible D gene TRBD2, 7 bases. CDR1 and CDR2 (germline): SQVTM, ANQGSEA. This CDR3 is built from 12 residues. V was clipped by 6 bases and J by 3 bases, with 12 bases between them. CDR3 residues: CSVRGGHYEQYF. Here the CDR3 DNA reads TGCAGCGTGAGGGGGGGGCACTACGAGCAGTACTTC.

The V gene is TRBV6-5, the J gene TRBJ1-1, with D possibly being TRBD1 (5 bases). Germline CDR1 reads MNHEY; CDR2 reads SVGAGI. The CDR3 has 14 residues. The germline V and J ends were trimmed by 5 bases and 4 bases, with 14 bases remaining between them. The CDR3 bases are TGTGCCAGCAGTCACCAGGAAGGGGCCACTGAAGCTTTCTTT. The encoded protein is CASSHQEGATEAFF.

The genes are TRBV11-2 and TRBJ2-5; maybe TRBD1 (5 bases). Germline CDR1 reads SGHAT; CDR2 reads FQNNGV. Trimming left V 7 bases short and J 1 base short, with 10 bases between. CDR3 length equals 13 residues. In DNA, the CDR3 is TGTGCCAGCAAACTTGGGGCCCAAGAGACCCAGTACTTC. This encodes CASKLGAQETQYF.

This rearrangement joins TRBV7-8 to TRBJ1-1; D gene unclear. Deletions cut 2 bases from V and 5 bases from J, with 21 bases between. Germline values: CDR1 SGHVS, CDR2 FQNEAQ. The CDR3 has 17 amino acids. CDR3 loop: CASSLNGRVGIRTEAFF. DNA of the CDR3: TGTGCCAGCAGCTTAAACGGGAGGGTGGGGATACGGACTGAAGCTTTCTTT.

This clonotype was seen at least ten times. V is TRBV7-2 and J is TRBJ2-3; D possibly corresponds to TRBD2 (6 bases). CDR1 and CDR2 from the germline V gene are SGHTA and FQGNSA. Trimming left V 2 bases short and J 1 base short, with 13 bases between. The CDR3 length is 16 residues. The CDR3 nucleotides read TGTGCCAGCAGCTTACGGGAGTCCCTTGGCACAGATACGCAGTATTTT. Translation: CASSLRESLGTDTQYF.

This chain uses TRBV27 with TRBJ2-7; D gene ambiguous. Trimming removed 3 bases from V and 3 bases from J, with 9 bases in between. This CDR3 region has 13 residues. CDR1 is MNHEY, CDR2 SMNVEV, per germline (reference sequence). CDR3 nucleotides: TGTGCCAGCAGTTTTGGTCAATACTACGAGCAGTACTTC. Translated: CASSFGQYYEQYF.

This clonotype has a handful of counts. At one of its ends the junction is not consistent with the germline gene, which may arise from a read error. The V call is TRBV7-8, the J call TRBJ1-6; the match to TRBD1 covers 9 bases. The CDR3 loop spans 14 amino acids. The V gene's germline CDR1 is SGHVS and CDR2 FQNEAQ. The CDR3 coding sequence is TGTGCCAGCAGCTCCCGGGACAGGGATTCCCCCCTCCACTTT. This encodes CASSSRDRDSPLHF.

The J gene is TRBJ2-2, the V gene TRBV12-3 or TRBV12-4; 9 bases align to TRBD2. Trimming removed 7 bases from V and 1 base from J; junction bases left unmatched: 4. This CDR3 has 15 amino acids. CDR3: CASTDSGRNTGELFF. The CDR3 nucleotides read TGTGCCAGCACCGATAGCGGGAGGAACACCGGGGAGCTGTTTTTT.

This chain uses TRBV12-3 or TRBV12-4 with TRBJ2-5; no firm D call. With 6 bases removed from V and 4 bases from J, the gap between germline ends came to 6 bases. This CDR3 has 11 residues. CDR3 amino acids: CASSRRETQYF. The CDR3 region has the DNA TGTGCCAGCAGCCGACGAGAGACCCAGTACTTC.

This chain connects TRBV5-1 to TRBJ1-2, with a possible D match to TRBD1 (6 bases). The germline V gene encodes CDR1 SGHRS and CDR2 YFSETQ. Trimming took 0 bases from V and 8 from J, leaving 11 bases between them. The CDR3 totals 13 residues. The CDR3 loop is CASSLEGGRGYTF. The CDR3 bases are TGCGCCAGCAGCTTGGAGGGGGGTAGAGGCTACACCTTC.

There are a few counts of this clonotype. The chain recombines TRBV11-3 with TRBJ2-7; D unresolved. The CDR3 runs to 14 residues. Germline CDR1 reads SGHNT; CDR2 reads YENEEA. Trimming cost V 5 bases and J 0 bases, with 11 bases left between them. In DNA form, the CDR3 reads TGTGCCAGCAGCGACGTCCAGTACTCCTACGAGCAGTACTTC. Its protein is CASSDVQYSYEQYF.

This clonotype came up a few times. The V gene is TRBV7-2, the J gene TRBJ2-1; 13 bases agree with TRBD2. Germline values: CDR1 SGHTA, CDR2 FQGNSA. The CDR3 has 17 amino acids. V dropped 0 bases and J dropped 8; count of bases not matched to a gene: 7. CDR3 nucleotides: TGTGCCAGCAGCTTAGCGCGCTGGACTAGCGGGAGCGATGAGCAGTTCTTC. Its protein is CASSLARWTSGSDEQFF.

The chain couples TRBV4-1 to TRBJ2-5; the D gene could be TRBD1 or TRBD2 (5 bases each). Germline values: CDR1 MGHRA, CDR2 YSYEKL. The CDR3 covers 15 residues. Trimming removed 5 bases at V and 2 bases at J, with 15 bases between. The CDR3 DNA sequence: TGCGCCAGCAGCGAGGGACCGTTACTACAAGAGACCCAGTACTTC. Amino acid sequence: CASSEGPLLQETQYF.

The chain combines TRBV11-3 with TRBJ2-5; either TRBD1 or TRBD2 may fit D (5 bases each). There are 13 residues in the CDR3. Trimming pared 3 bases from V and 1 base from J, leaving 6 bases between. The germline V gene has CDR1 SGHNT and CDR2 YENEEA. CDR3 coding DNA: TGTGCCAGCAGCTTGGGGACCCAAGAGACCCAGTACTTC. Its translation: CASSLGTQETQYF.

The CDR3 DNA follows: TGTGCCAGCAGTGAATGGACTAGCGGGAGGAATGAGCAGTTCTTC. This gives the protein CASSEWTSGRNEQFF. This chain links TRBV25-1 with TRBJ2-1; 14 bases are a match to TRBD2. The ends lost 1 base at V and 7 bases at J; junction bases unmatched: 0. CDR1 is MGHDK, CDR2 SYGVNS, per germline. The CDR3 extends over 15 amino acids. The whole variable domain, filled in from reference TRBV25-1 and TRBJ2-1, reads EADIYQTPRYLVIGTGKKITLECSQTMGHDKMYWYQQDPGMELHLIHYSYGVNSTEKGDLSSESTVSRIRTEHFPLTLESARPSHTSQYLCASSEWTSGRNEQFFGPGTRLTVL.

The chain is built from TRBV7-9 and TRBJ2-2; D may be TRBD1 (6 bases). The CDR3 extends over 16 amino acids. Germline CDR1 SEHNR, CDR2 FQNEAQ (reference sequence). Between the trimmed V and J ends, which lost 5 bases and 2 bases, there was a span of 15 bases. The DNA of the CDR3 is TGTGCCAGCAGCATCATCCACAGGGCTAACACCGGGGAGCTGTTTTTT. It yields the protein CASSIIHRANTGELFF.

The chain employs TRBV6-5 and TRBJ2-2; 7 nucleotides line up with TRBD1. This CDR3 spans 16 amino acids. After removal of 6 bases from V and 3 bases from J, the junction contained 10 bases not matched to a gene. CDR1 MNHEY and CDR2 SVGAGI come from the germline V gene. The CDR3 DNA follows: TGTGCCAGCAGGCCATACAGGGGTGGGGACACCGGGGAGCTGTTTTTT. Its protein is CASRPYRGGDTGELFF.

V and J are TRBV7-9 and TRBJ1-1; D remains ambiguous. Germline CDR1 SEHNR, CDR2 FQNEAQ (reference sequence). This CDR3 spans 12 amino acids. V was trimmed by 7 bases and J by 1 base, leaving 7 bases between them. Here the CDR3 DNA reads TGTGCCAGCATGGGTGCGAACACTGAAGCTTTCTTT. Translated: CASMGANTEAFF.

In its sample, this clonotype was seen a few times. J is TRBJ2-2 and V is TRBV29-1; TRBD2 agrees at 8 bases. Trimming took 8 bases from V and 5 from J; bases not matched to a gene: 13. CDR1 and CDR2 (germline): SQVTM, ANQGSEA. The CDR3 loop spans 15 amino acids. DNA for the CDR3: TGCAGCACGACTGATGGAGCGGGAGCAACCGGGGAGCTGTTTTTT. Its protein is CSTTDGAGATGELFF.

This clonotype was detected a few times. This chain connects TRBV5-1 to TRBJ1-2; D ambiguous. CDR1 is SGHRS and CDR2 is YFSETQ in the germline V gene. V was pared by 0 bases and J by 6 bases, with 9 bases between. The CDR3 contains 13 residues. This CDR3 is CASSLGMMNGYTF. The CDR3, as DNA: TGCGCCAGCAGCTTGGGTATGATGAATGGCTACACCTTC.

Here the CDR3 reads CATGGGRVGYEQYF. CDR3 DNA: TGTGCCACCGGTGGGGGCAGGGTGGGCTACGAGCAGTACTTC. V usage is TRBV2 and J usage is TRBJ2-7; a possible D gene is TRBD1 (6 bases). Germline CDR1 SNHLY, CDR2 FYNNEI. The CDR3 has 14 amino acids. Trimming pared 10 bases from V and 3 bases from J, leaving 19 bases between.

In this sample, this clonotype turned up a few times. The chain uses TRBV2 and TRBJ2-5; 10 bases line up with TRBD2. The CDR3 loop spans 15 amino acids. Unmatched junction bases numbered 3, after V lost 3 bases and J lost 2 bases. Looked up from germline, CDR1 is SNHLY and CDR2 is FYNNEI. The DNA for the CDR3 is TGTGCCAGCAGTGAGGAACTAGCGGGGCAAGAGACCCAGTACTTC. It yields the protein CASSEELAGQETQYF.

This clonotype was picked up a small number of times. The gene calls are TRBV6-6 and TRBJ1-2, with TRBD1 matching over 7 bases. V lost 2 bases and J lost 5; bases outside the gene matches: 11. The germline CDR1 and CDR2 sequences are MNHNY and SVGAGI (reference sequence). This CDR3 spans 16 amino acids. The CDR3 sequence: CASSYVHSGGAYGYTF. In DNA form, the CDR3 reads TGTGCCAGCAGTTACGTTCACTCAGGGGGGGCGTATGGCTACACCTTC.

The rearrangement links TRBV7-9 to TRBJ1-4, with D tentatively TRBD1 (6 bases). The CDR3 covers 14 residues. V lost 0 bases and J 8 bases, leaving 10 bases between the germline ends. Germline V gives CDR1 SEHNR, CDR2 FQNEAQ (reference sequence). CDR3 coding DNA: TGTGCCAGCAGCTTAGCGACAGGCTGGGAAAAACTGTTTTTT. It translates to CASSLATGWEKLFF.

This clonotype was observed a handful of times. This rearrangement joins TRBV12-3 or TRBV12-4 to TRBJ1-1; D is ambiguous. V was shortened by 2 bases and J by 1 base, with 11 bases between the two germline ends. The CDR3 loop spans 15 amino acids. CDR3: CASSLRRAENTEAFF. CDR3 in DNA: TGTGCCAGCAGTTTAAGGAGGGCCGAGAACACTGAAGCTTTCTTT.

The chain has TRBV19 and TRBJ2-7; D might be TRBD2 (5 bases). The CDR3 length is 13 residues. The germline CDR1 and CDR2 sequences are LNHDA and SQIVND (reference sequence). Trimming took off 5 bases at V and 3 bases at J, with 11 bases between the two ends. The CDR3, as DNA: TGTGCCAGTAGTCCGGGGAATCTCTACGAGCAGTACTTC. It yields the protein CASSPGNLYEQYF. The complete variable domain, with remaining parts taken from reference TRBV19 and TRBJ2-7, reads DGGITQSPKYLFRKEGQNVTLSCEQNLNHDAMYWYRQDPGQGLRLIYYSQIVNDFQKGDIAEGYSVSREKKESFPLTVTSAQKNPTAFYLCASSPGNLYEQYFGPGTRLTVT.

Regarding this clonotype: This may arise from a read error, as a much more abundant clone is one base away. V usage is TRBV12-3 or TRBV12-4 and J usage is TRBJ2-7; maybe TRBD1 (6 bases). The CDR3 has 14 amino acids. Between the trimmed V and J ends, which lost 6 bases and 3 bases, there was a span of 15 bases. The CDR3 sequence: CASSKTGYYYEQYF. DNA of the CDR3: TGTGCCAGCAGCAAGACAGGTTACTACTACGAGCAGTACTTC.